This is a list of T cell receptor beta chains from one sample in a study of control samples from healthy donors and cancer patients. Profiling relied on immunoSEQ multiplex PCR, and the TCRdb table lists in-frame clones only, not all of them. The sample holds some 100,000 clones, about 90% seen once. Specimen: blood. These receptors came from a woman aged 45 to 65 in good health. The CDR3 runs from the conserved cysteine through the conserved F or W. The D gene is left open where the match is weak. Expanded clones get a size class; other rows say once, few or many, or leave the size out.

-	-	TRBV3-1/TRBV3-2	TRBJ2-3	TGTGCCAGCAGCCAAGATTGGAGAGCTAGCACAGATACGCAGTATTTT	CASSQDWRASTDTQYF
TRBD2	few	TRBV7-9	TRBJ2-3	TGTGCCAGCACCGCGCTAGCGGGGGGCCTCACAGATACGCAGTATTTT	CASTALAGGLTDTQYF
-	-	TRBV19	TRBJ2-3	TGTGCCAGTAGTATTGTTCTAGACGCAGATACGCAGTATTTT	CASSIVLDADTQYF
-	-	TRBV11-2	TRBJ1-1	TGTGCCAGCCGAGTTAGCAGGAACACTGAAGCTTTCTTT	CASRVSRNTEAFF
-	-	TRBV2	TRBJ2-2	TGTGCCAGCAGCCTGGAAACCACCGGGGAGCTGTTTTTT	CASSLETTGELFF
-	-	TRBV20-1	TRBJ2-3	TGCAGCTTAGAGAGCACAGATATGCAGTATTTT	CSLESTDMQYF
TRBD2	-	TRBV27	TRBJ2-3	TGTGCCACCTCCCCCGGGAGGGGTACGCAGTATTTT	CATSPGRGTQYF
-	-	TRBV5-1	TRBJ2-7	TGCGCCAGCAGCTTCTTAGCGGACTTCTCCTACGAGCAGTACTTC	CASSFLADFSYEQYF
-	-	TRBV6-5	TRBJ1-4	TGTGCCAGCAGTCCGCCGAGCGCGGAAAAACTGTTTTTT	CASSPPSAEKLFF
-	-	TRBV12-3/TRBV12-4	TRBJ1-1	TGTGCCAGCAGTCCCTTTGAGAACACTGAAGCTTTCTTT	CASSPFENTEAFF
TRBD2	few	TRBV27	TRBJ2-5	TGTGCCAGCAGTGCCCGGACTAGCGGGCCAGCCCAAGAGACCCAGTACTTC	CASSARTSGPAQETQYF
-	-	TRBV15	TRBJ1-3	TGTGCCACCAGCTTAACCTTAGCCCCTGGAAACACCATATATTTT	CATSLTLAPGNTIYF
TRBD1	-	TRBV19	TRBJ2-3	TGTGCCAGTTCGGACAGGGGGGGAACAGATACGCAGTATTTT	CASSDRGGTDTQYF
TRBD1	-	TRBV5-1	TRBJ2-3	TGCGCCAGCAGGCTGGGACAGGGGAAGAATACGCAGTATTTT	CASRLGQGKNTQYF
TRBD1	-	TRBV6-5	TRBJ1-6	TGTGCCAGCAGTTCCCGCGGACAGGGTGGTAATTCACCCCTCCACTTT	CASSSRGQGGNSPLHF
TRBD1	-	TRBV6-4	TRBJ1-1	TGTGCCAGCAGTGCGACAGGGGGCCAAGCTTTCTTT	CASSATGGQAFF
-	-	TRBV7-3	TRBJ2-2	TGTGCCAGCAGTGACCCAAACACCGGGGAGCTGTTTTTT	CASSDPNTGELFF
TRBD1	-	TRBV5-6	TRBJ1-6	TGTGCCAGCAGCGTCGATGGACAGGATTGGGGGTCACCCCTCCACTTT	CASSVDGQDWGSPLHF
-	-	TRBV25-1	TRBJ2-3	TGTGCCAGCATGGTCTCCGGGGGCACAGATACGCAGTATTTT	CASMVSGGTDTQYF
-	-	TRBV5-1	TRBJ2-6	TGCGCCAGCAGGGTGACAGGTCCGGGTGGGGCCAACGTCCTGACTTTC	CASRVTGPGGANVLTF
TRBD2	-	TRBV5-8	TRBJ2-3	TGTGCCAGCAGCTCTAGCGGGGGTACCACAGATACGCAGTATTTT	CASSSSGGTTDTQYF
-	-	TRBV7-9	TRBJ2-3	TGTGCCAGCAGGTACTTTGGGATCACAGATACGCAGTATTTT	CASRYFGITDTQYF
-	-	TRBV5-8	TRBJ2-6	TGTGCCAGCAGCAAGGGGCCAGGGTCTGGGGCCAACGTCCTGACTTTC	CASSKGPGSGANVLTF
-	-	TRBV6-5	TRBJ2-7	TGTGCCAGCAGCCCAACCGACTCCTACGAGCAGTACTTC	CASSPTDSYEQYF
-	-	TRBV7-9	TRBJ1-3	TGTGCCAGCAGCTTAGAACGGAGAAACACCATATATTTT	CASSLERRNTIYF
-	-	TRBV7-9	TRBJ1-5	TGTGCCAGCAGCTTAGCGAACGCAGACAATCAGCCCCAGCATTTT	CASSLANADNQPQHF
TRBD2	-	TRBV2	TRBJ2-3	TGCGGGGGGGATTTTACAGATACGCAGTATTTT	CGGDFTDTQYF
-	-	TRBV7-9	TRBJ2-1	TGTGCCAGCAGTCTCCCCCTTGGGGATGAGCAGTTCTTC	CASSLPLGDEQFF